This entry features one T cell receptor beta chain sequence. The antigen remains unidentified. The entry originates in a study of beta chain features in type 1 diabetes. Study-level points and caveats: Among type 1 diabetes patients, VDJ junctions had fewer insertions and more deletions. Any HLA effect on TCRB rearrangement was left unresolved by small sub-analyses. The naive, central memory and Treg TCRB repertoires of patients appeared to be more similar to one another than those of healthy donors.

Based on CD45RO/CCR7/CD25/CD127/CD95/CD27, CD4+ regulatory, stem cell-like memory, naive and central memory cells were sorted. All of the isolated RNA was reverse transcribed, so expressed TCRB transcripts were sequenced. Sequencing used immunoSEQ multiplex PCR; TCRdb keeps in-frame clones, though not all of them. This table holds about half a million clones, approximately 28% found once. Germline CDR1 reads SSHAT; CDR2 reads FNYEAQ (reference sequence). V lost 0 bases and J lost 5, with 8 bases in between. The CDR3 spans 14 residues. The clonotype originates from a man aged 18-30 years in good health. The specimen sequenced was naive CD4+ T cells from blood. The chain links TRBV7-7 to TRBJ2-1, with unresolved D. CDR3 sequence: CASSLALSNNEQFF. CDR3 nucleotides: TGTGCCAGCAGCTTAGCGTTGTCTAACAATGAGCAGTTCTTC.